The 21 T cell receptor beta chains below come from one sample, sequenced in a study of blood T cell repertoires in COVID-19. Measured with immunoSEQ multiplex PCR; TCRdb has only the in-frame clones, and not every one. The sample lists 250,000 to 300,000 clones, 85% to 90% occurring once. The sample taken for sequencing was PBMCs or T cells enriched from blood (not recorded which). The receptors stem from a woman aged 55-69 years who had recovered from COVID-19.

The rearrangement uses TRBV5-1 and TRBJ2-3; 8 nucleotides line up with TRBD2. The V gene's germline CDR1 is SGHRS and CDR2 YFSETQ. The V gene end was trimmed by 5 bases and the J gene end by 3 bases; junction bases not matched to a gene: 8. This CDR3 has 15 amino acids. DNA of the CDR3: TGCGCCAGCAGGGCGGGGGGCCCTGGGACAGATACGCAGTATTTT. This encodes CASRAGGPGTDTQYF.

This chain uses TRBV6-5 with TRBJ1-5, with 7 bases lining up with TRBD1. The CDR3 has 15 amino acids. Germline CDR1 and CDR2: MNHEY and SVGAGI. V shed 4 bases, J shed 5 bases, and the junction held 8 bases outside the gene matches. CDR3 nucleotide sequence: TGTGCCAGCAGTTCACAGACAGGGTTGGATCAGCCCCAGCATTTT. It translates to CASSSQTGLDQPQHF.

The V gene is TRBV3-1 (or the pseudogene TRBV3-2), the J gene TRBJ2-7, with D tentatively TRBD2 (5 bases). The V gene lost 4 bases and the J gene lost 2 bases, with 12 bases spanning the gap. The CDR3 totals 14 residues. From germline, CDR1 is LGHDT and CDR2 YNNKEL (reference sequence). The CDR3, as DNA: TGTGCCAGCAGCCTGAGGGCGGTAACCTACGAGCAGTACTTC. This encodes CASSLRAVTYEQYF.

This rearrangement joins TRBV5-6 to TRBJ1-2, with 9 bases lining up with TRBD1. Germline CDR1 reads SGHDT; CDR2 reads YYEEEE. V lost 5 bases and J lost 10; bases outside the gene matches: 3. The CDR3 extends over 11 amino acids. CDR3 DNA: TGTGCCAGCAGGGGACAGGGAGTCTACACCTTC. It codes for CASRGQGVYTF.

This clone was picked up one time. This chain joins TRBV3-1 (or the pseudogene TRBV3-2) and TRBJ2-1; TRBD2 agrees at 8 bases. Unmatched junction bases numbered 13, after V lost 0 bases and J lost 9 bases. CDR3 length: 17 residues. CDR1 and CDR2 (germline): LGHDT, YNNKEL (reference sequence). This CDR3 reads CASSQEGSGGPRSEQFF. The CDR3 bases are TGTGCCAGCAGCCAAGAGGGGAGCGGGGGCCCGCGGAGTGAGCAGTTCTTC.

This clone has just a few counts. The V and J genes are TRBV9 and TRBJ1-2, with TRBD1 matching 7 bases. Germline CDR1 SGDLS, CDR2 YYNGEE. Losses at the gene ends were 1 base for V and 8 bases for J; bases not matched to a gene: 8. This CDR3 contains 14 residues. The CDR3 nucleotides read TGTGCCAGCAGCGTATTGTCAGGGGGATTGGGCTACACCTTC. Translation: CASSVLSGGLGYTF.

The V call is TRBV5-1, the J call TRBJ1-1, with 7 nucleotides matching TRBD1. V was clipped by 3 bases and J by 2 bases; unmatched bases: 4. CDR1 SGHRS and CDR2 YFSETQ come from the germline V gene. There are 14 residues in the CDR3. CDR3 residues: CASSSDRINTEAFF. CDR3 in DNA: TGCGCCAGCAGCTCGGACAGGATAAACACTGAAGCTTTCTTT.

CDR3 DNA sequence: TGTGCCAGCAGACCCCAGGGGGGCGGCTACACCTTC. Residues: CASRPQGGGYTF. The rearrangement joins TRBV6-5 to TRBJ1-2; 7 bases are shared with TRBD1. The V segment lost 6 bases and the J segment 8 bases; nucleotides outside the gene matches: 6. Looked up from germline, CDR1 is MNHEY and CDR2 is SVGAGI. The CDR3 has 12 amino acids.

This rearrangement joins TRBV7-9 to TRBJ2-5; D might be TRBD2 (5 bases). Trimming cost V 1 base and J 5 bases, with 14 bases left between them. CDR1 and CDR2 from the germline V gene are SEHNR and FQNEAQ (reference sequence). This CDR3 region has 15 residues. This chain's CDR3 is CASSLGSRGEETQYF. DNA of the CDR3: TGTGCCAGCAGCTTAGGGTCCCGGGGAGAGGAGACCCAGTACTTC.

J is TRBJ2-5 and V is TRBV5-1, with D hard to call. Trimming stripped 3 bases from V and 1 base from J, with 10 bases between. The CDR3 runs to 14 residues. Germline V gene data show CDR1 as SGHRS and CDR2 as YFSETQ. CDR3 in amino acids: CASSWRPSQETQYF. The CDR3 coding sequence is TGCGCCAGCAGCTGGAGACCTTCCCAAGAGACCCAGTACTTC.

The gene calls are TRBV28 and TRBJ2-1; TRBD2 matches 16 bases. V shed 5 bases, J shed 10 bases, and the junction held 5 bases outside the gene matches. From germline, CDR1 is MDHEN and CDR2 SYDVKM. The CDR3 loop spans 15 amino acids. CDR3 in amino acids: CASSDGTSGRAEQFF. CDR3 nucleotides: TGTGCCAGCAGTGATGGGACTAGCGGGAGGGCCGAGCAGTTCTTC.

Details on this clone: In this CDR3 the conserved last residue, phenylalanine or tryptophan, is missing, so a read error is likely. The DNA is omitted, as the CDR3 cannot be located on it reliably, and the CDR3 follows TCRdb's listing. The chain recombines TRBV9 with TRBJ2-7; whether TRBD2, the table's D call, matches the DNA was not checked. Germline CDR1 and CDR2: SGDLS and YYNGEE. The CDR3 is 9 amino acids in total, end residues counted. CDR3 protein: CASSPRLSN.

This clone has only one observation. This rearrangement joins TRBV6-2 or TRBV6-3 to TRBJ2-5, with a tentative D call TRBD2 (6 bases). The CDR3 is made up of 14 amino acids. Trimming stripped 2 bases from V and 2 bases from J, with 9 bases between. Germline values: CDR1 MNHEY, CDR2 SVGEGT. CDR3: CASSYGRRQETQYF. The CDR3 nucleotides are TGTGCCAGCAGTTACGGGAGGAGGCAAGAGACCCAGTACTTC.

J is TRBJ1-2 and V is TRBV5-6; 9 nucleotides match TRBD1. The V and J ends lost 3 bases and 8 bases, in that order; junction bases with no gene match: 8. Germline values: CDR1 SGHDT, CDR2 YYEEEE. The length of the CDR3 is 14 residues. Written as DNA, the CDR3 is TGTGCCAGCAGCTCAGGGACAGGGCCGCTCGGCTACACCTTC. Translating it yields CASSSGTGPLGYTF.

V is TRBV6-5 and J is TRBJ1-2; D is perhaps TRBD1 (5 bases). The CDR3 contains 13 residues. V lost 8 bases and J 3 bases, leaving 13 bases between the germline ends. Germline CDR1 MNHEY, CDR2 SVGAGI. CDR3 protein: CASSGPSHYGYTF. The CDR3 DNA is TGTGCCAGCTCAGGGCCCTCCCACTATGGCTACACCTTC.

This chain links TRBV7-9 with TRBJ2-7, with D unclear. Trimming left V 0 bases short and J 3 bases short, with 6 bases between. The germline gives CDR1 SEHNR, CDR2 FQNEAQ (reference sequence). The CDR3 has 13 amino acids. The chain's CDR3 is CASSLASLYEQYF. CDR3 in DNA: TGTGCCAGCAGCTTAGCTTCCCTCTACGAGCAGTACTTC.

The chain combines TRBV5-1 with TRBJ1-1, with TRBD1 identical over 7 bases. J was trimmed by 8 bases and V by 0 bases; bases with no gene match: 10. The CDR3 has 15 amino acids. The germline CDR1 and CDR2 sequences are SGHRS and YFSETQ. The CDR3 DNA reads as TGCGCCAGCAGCTTGGGACAGGGTTGGTCATCAGAAGCTTTCTTT. Encoded protein: CASSLGQGWSSEAFF.

The chain couples TRBV30 to TRBJ2-2, with 9 nucleotides matching TRBD1. Germline CDR1 is GTSNPN and CDR2 is SVGIG (reference sequence). This CDR3 has 14 amino acids. V lost 3 bases, J lost 5 bases, and 4 bases stayed unmatched. CDR3 sequence: CAWRGQGLTGELFF. CDR3 nucleotides: TGTGCCTGGAGGGGACAGGGTTTAACCGGGGAGCTGTTTTTT.

In DNA, the CDR3 is TGTGCCAGCAGCTTAGGAGGCTATGGCTACACCTTC. It is translated as CASSLGGYGYTF. The genes are TRBV11-1 and TRBJ1-2; D gene unclear. From germline, CDR1 is SGHAT and CDR2 FQDESV (reference sequence). The V end lost 1 base, the J end lost 4 bases, and 4 bases lay between the germline ends. The CDR3 is made up of 12 amino acids.

This rearrangement joins TRBV2 to TRBJ2-3; 7 nucleotides agree with TRBD2. Trimming at V came to 3 bases and at J to 3 bases, leaving 6 bases not matched to a gene. The germline V gene encodes CDR1 SNHLY and CDR2 FYNNEI. There are 15 residues in the CDR3. CDR3 coding DNA: TGTGCCAGCAGTGACCGGAGCGGGGCGACAGATACGCAGTATTTT. It yields the protein CASSDRSGATDTQYF. Together with reference TRBV2 and TRBJ2-3, the CDR3 gives the full variable domain: EPEVTQTPSHQVTQMGQEVILRCVPISNHLYFYWYRQILGQKVEFLVSFYNNEISEKSEIFDDQFSVERPDGSNFTLKIRSTKLEDSAMYFCASSDRSGATDTQYFGPGTRLTVL.

The chain carries TRBV2 and TRBJ2-7; 9 nucleotides line up with TRBD1. The CDR3 consists of 13 residues. Trimming took 6 bases from V and 3 from J; bases not matched to a gene: 3. The germline gives CDR1 SNHLY, CDR2 FYNNEI. CDR3 sequence: CASRMTGGYEQYF. DNA for the CDR3: TGTGCCAGCAGGATGACAGGGGGCTACGAGCAGTACTTC.